This entry lists 13 T cell receptor beta chains sequenced from one sample in a study of T cells in Graves' hyperthyroidism and ophthalmopathy. Template material for amplifying TCR beta CDR3 regions consisted of RNA transcripts. HTBI primers were the set used in a first-round RT-PCR of the TCR CDR3. From the multiplex PCR reads, TCRdb called clonotypes with MiXCR, one entry per CDR3 protein. The table includes 300,000 to 500,000 distinct CDR3 sequences, 14% to 15% detected once. Sequences were obtained from blood. The receptors were sampled from a woman in her 30s with Graves' hyperthyroidism.

This clonotype came up many times. An end of the junction differs from the germline gene, which may be a read error. The chain combines TRBV5-1 with TRBJ2-7; 8 bases align to TRBD2. CDR3 length equals 11 residues. CDR1 SGHRS and CDR2 YFSETQ come from the germline V gene. This CDR3 is CASSLAGEQYF. The CDR3 coding sequence is TGTGCCAGCAGCCTAGCGGGCGAGCAGTACTTC. The variable domain in full, with the rest retrieved from reference TRBV5-1 and TRBJ2-7, is KAGVTQTPRYLIKTRGQQVTLSCSPISGHRSVSWYQQTPGQGLQFLFEYFSETQRNKGNFPGRFSGRQFSNSRSEMNVSTLELGDSALYLCASSLAGEQYFGPGTRLTVT.

A few counts support this clonotype. The V and J genes are TRBV7-2 and TRBJ2-6; D uncertain. CDR3 size: 16 residues. V was trimmed by 2 bases and J by 0 bases, leaving 8 bases between them. Germline lookup yields CDR1 SGHTA and CDR2 FQGNSA. CDR3 sequence: CASSLIRNSGANVLTF. Here the CDR3 DNA reads TGTGCCAGCAGCTTAATACGGAACTCTGGGGCCAACGTCCTGACTTTC.

This clonotype was counted a few times. The chain carries TRBV27 and TRBJ1-4; D is uncertain. Germline V gives CDR1 MNHEY, CDR2 SMNVEV (reference sequence). The length of the CDR3 is 16 residues. V shed 6 bases and J shed 0 bases, with 14 bases lying between them. CDR3: CASRNYRSATNEKLFF. The CDR3 nucleotides read TGTGCCAGCAGAAACTACCGATCAGCAACTAATGAAAAACTGTTTTTT.

The chain couples TRBV2 to TRBJ2-3; 12 bases are shared with TRBD2. Germline V CDR1 and CDR2: SNHLY, FYNNEI. The V gene end was trimmed by 6 bases and the J gene end by 1 base; junction bases not matched to a gene: 8. The CDR3 totals 17 residues. In DNA form, the CDR3 reads TGTGCCAGCAGCTTGACTAGCGGGAGTGACGGCACAGATACGCAGTATTTT. It is translated as CASSLTSGSDGTDTQYF.

This clonotype has ten or more counts. The chain joins TRBV10-3 to TRBJ2-1; the D gene is possibly TRBD2 (5 bases). Germline assignment: CDR1 ENHRY and CDR2 SYGVKD. The CDR3 is 16 amino acids. Trimming removed 0 bases from V and 2 bases from J, with 11 bases in between. The CDR3 region has the DNA TGTGCCATCAGTGAGTCTCAGCAGAGGGCCTACAATGAGCAGTTCTTC. Protein: CAISESQQRAYNEQFF.

CDR3 sequence: CASSRADYEQYF. In nucleotides, the CDR3 is TGTGCCAGCAGCCGGGCAGACTACGAGCAGTACTTC. This chain joins TRBV14 and TRBJ2-7; D is uncertain. V was clipped by 4 bases and J by 3 bases, with 7 bases between them. The CDR3 contains 12 residues. The germline gives CDR1 SGHDN, CDR2 FVKESK.

The chain joins TRBV6-5 to TRBJ2-5, with TRBD2 matching 10 bases. J gave up 2 bases and V 1 base, and 4 bases lay outside the gene matches. Germline-derived CDR1 and CDR2 are MNHEY and SVGAGI. This CDR3 has 16 amino acids. The CDR3 protein is CASSYFSGGRQETQYF. The DNA for the CDR3 is TGTGCCAGCAGTTACTTTAGCGGGGGGAGACAAGAGACCCAGTACTTC.

The rearrangement links TRBV2 to TRBJ2-3, with D hard to call. Between the trimmed V and J ends, which lost 2 bases and 1 base, there was a span of 16 bases. The germline CDR1 and CDR2 sequences are SNHLY and FYNNEI. This CDR3 has 17 residues. The CDR3 is CASSEIAALGGTDTQYF. The CDR3 nucleotides read TGTGCCAGCAGTGAAATAGCCGCTCTTGGGGGCACAGATACGCAGTATTTT.

This clonotype was recorded at least ten times. J is TRBJ1-1 and V is TRBV27; a possible D gene is TRBD1 (6 bases). Germline loops: CDR1 MNHEY, CDR2 SMNVEV (reference sequence). V dropped 5 bases and J dropped 1 base, with 17 bases sitting between them. The CDR3 is 16 residues long. The CDR3 nucleotides read TGTGCCAGCAGTCAAGGGGGGGGACCTAAGAACACTGAAGCTTTCTTT. It translates to CASSQGGGPKNTEAFF.

This clonotype was counted a few times. The chain joins TRBV20-1 to TRBJ1-1; TRBD1 might be the D (5 bases). This CDR3 has 13 residues. CDR1 is DFQATT and CDR2 is SNEGSKA in the germline V gene (reference sequence). V lost 2 bases to trimming and J lost 6 bases, with 13 bases between them. In DNA form, the CDR3 reads TGCAGTGCTAGACCGAGGCAGGGTGCTGAAGCTTTCTTT. It specifies CSARPRQGAEAFF.

A few counts support this clonotype. V gene TRBV2 combines with J gene TRBJ2-2; no clear D gene. The CDR3 is 14 amino acids. The V end lost 9 bases, the J end lost 4 bases, and 15 bases lay between the germline ends. Germline V lookup: CDR1 SNHLY, CDR2 FYNNEI. CDR3 amino acids: CASFTAPSTGELFF. CDR3 in DNA: TGTGCCAGTTTTACAGCCCCGAGCACCGGGGAGCTGTTTTTT. The full variable domain, its missing parts supplied by reference TRBV2 and TRBJ2-2, is EPEVTQTPSHQVTQMGQEVILRCVPISNHLYFYWYRQILGQKVEFLVSFYNNEISEKSEIFDDQFSVERPDGSNFTLKIRSTKLEDSAMYFCASFTAPSTGELFFGEGSRLTVL.

This clonotype occurred many times. The V call is TRBV5-1, the J call TRBJ2-3; D remains unclear. Trimming took 0 bases from V and 2 from J, leaving 7 bases between them. Looked up from germline, CDR1 is SGHRS and CDR2 is YFSETQ. The CDR3 is made up of 14 amino acids. In nucleotides, the CDR3 is TGCGCCAGCAGCTTGGCGGCAGACACAGATACGCAGTATTTT. Protein: CASSLAADTDTQYF.

This clonotype was seen at least ten times. The V call is TRBV11-2, the J call TRBJ1-2; unclear D gene. Trimming took off 1 base at V and 4 bases at J, with 7 bases between the two ends. Germline loops: CDR1 SGHAT, CDR2 FQNNGV. CDR3 length: 13 residues. The CDR3 nucleotides read TGTGCCAGCAGCTTAGGTCTGGGCTATGGCTACACCTTC. Translation gives CASSLGLGYGYTF.